The present TCR beta chain was sequenced within a study of graft-versus-host responses after intestinal transplantation. General study results and limits: GvH clone levels peaked in circulation, and this peak was associated with early post-transplant HvG declines.

Note on this clone: Its antigen is currently unknown.

The protocol was immunoSEQ multiplex PCR, while the TCRdb copy is restricted to in-frame clones and leaves out a portion. The sample holds approximately 12,000 clones; about 81% are singletons and the top ten take about 8.6%. The CDR3 runs to 15 residues. The V and J ends lost 3 bases and 2 bases, in that order; junction bases with no gene match: 7. Germline CDR1 reads SEHNR; CDR2 reads FQNEAQ (reference sequence). The TCR was taken from a human patient who received an intestinal transplant, so some T cells may come from the graft donor. The sequenced sample was PBMCs, obtained around 290 days after intestinal transplant. J is TRBJ2-7 and V is TRBV7-9; 7 bases fit TRBD1. CDR3 sequence: CASSLDGTVAYEQYF. The CDR3 coding sequence is TGTGCCAGCAGCTTGGACGGGACAGTCGCCTACGAGCAGTACTTC.